The 16 T cell receptor beta chains below were found in one sample sequenced in a study of beta chain features in type 1 diabetes. Study results and limitations: Patients with Type 1 diabetes showed moderately but significantly shorter TCRB CDR3s in all four CD4+ subsets.

As every portion of the isolated RNA was reverse transcribed, the sequencing read expressed TCRB transcripts. The method was immunoSEQ multiplex PCR; TCRdb's version includes in-frame clones alone and lacks a portion of them. The table records 600,000 or so clones, around 12% of them present only once. The antigens of these receptors remain unknown. The sequencing sample was made of naive CD4+ T cells from blood. The receptors here all came from a man younger than 40 with type 1 diabetes.

The chain links TRBV7-2 to TRBJ2-1, with D possibly TRBD1 on 6 matching bases. Germline-derived CDR1 and CDR2 are SGHTA and FQGNSA. With 4 bases removed from V and 6 bases from J, the gap between germline ends came to 19 bases. This CDR3 is 16 amino acids long. The CDR3 DNA follows: TGTGCCAGCAGCTCTGCTCCGGACCTAGGGGGCAATGAGCAGTTCTTC. Translated, it gives CASSSAPDLGGNEQFF.

The chain couples TRBV10-3 to TRBJ2-1; 9 nucleotides line up with TRBD2. Trimming cost V 10 bases and J 5 bases; bases outside gene matches: 9. The CDR3 is 14 residues long. CDR1 is ENHRY, CDR2 SYGVKD, per germline. CDR3 in amino acids: CASRRGGDNNEQFF. CDR3 sequence (DNA): TGTGCCAGCAGGCGCGGGGGGGATAACAATGAGCAGTTCTTC.

The V and J genes are TRBV7-9 and TRBJ1-2; tentatively, D is TRBD1 (5 bases). The CDR3 length is 13 residues. CDR1 is SEHNR and CDR2 is FQNEAQ in the germline V gene (reference sequence). Trimming shortened V by 4 bases and J by 6 bases, and 12 bases separated the two germline ends. The DNA for the CDR3 is TGTGCCAGCAGCTCGGGACCGGGTCATGGCTACACCTTC. Translated, it gives CASSSGPGHGYTF.

This clone occurred a few times. The rearrangement links TRBV5-1 to TRBJ2-3, with D tentatively TRBD1 (6 bases). From germline, CDR1 is SGHRS and CDR2 YFSETQ. Trimming removed 4 bases at V and 3 bases at J, with 15 bases between. CDR3 length: 15 residues. The CDR3 reads CASSLDRFGTDTQYF. CDR3 in DNA: TGCGCCAGCAGCCTAGACAGGTTCGGGACAGATACGCAGTATTTT.

This rearrangement joins TRBV18 to TRBJ2-7, with 7 bases aligning to TRBD1. Germline CDR1 KGHSH, CDR2 LQKENI. CDR3 size: 15 residues. V dropped 3 bases and J dropped 0; count of bases not matched to a gene: 5. CDR3 DNA: TGTGCCAGCTCACCTAGGACAGGCCTCTCCTACGAGCAGTACTTC. It specifies CASSPRTGLSYEQYF. Based on the CDR3 plus reference TRBV18 and TRBJ2-7, the full variable domain is NAGVMQNPRHLVRRRGQEARLRCSPMKGHSHVYWYRQLPEEGLKFMVYLQKENIIDESGMPKERFSAEFPKEGPSILRIQQVVRGDSAAYFCASSPRTGLSYEQYFGPGTRLTVT.

This clone has just a few counts. V usage is TRBV5-1 and J usage is TRBJ2-1; 8 nucleotides align to TRBD1. The CDR3 has 14 residues. Germline trimming cut 3 bases from V and 3 bases from J; bases unmatched to any gene: 2. The V gene's germline CDR1 is SGHRS and CDR2 YFSETQ. The CDR3 protein is CASSSGQDYNEQFF. CDR3 sequence (DNA): TGCGCCAGCAGCTCGGGACAGGACTACAATGAGCAGTTCTTC.

This clone showed up just a few times. The V call is TRBV7-2, the J call TRBJ1-6, with 8 positions matching TRBD1. The germline gives CDR1 SGHTA, CDR2 FQGNSA. Unmatched junction bases numbered 2, after V lost 6 bases and J lost 7 bases. The CDR3 has 13 amino acids. The CDR3 region has the DNA TGTGCCAGCAGGGACAGGGTAAATTCACCCCTCCACTTT. It is translated as CASRDRVNSPLHF.

The chain couples TRBV6-1 to TRBJ1-5, with a weak D call TRBD1 (6 bases). Trimming left V 5 bases short and J 2 bases short, with 13 bases between. The CDR3 is made up of 15 amino acids. The germline gives CDR1 MNHNS, CDR2 SASEGT. Here the CDR3 reads CASSSGDFGNQPQHF. Written as DNA, the CDR3 is TGTGCCAGCAGTTCAGGGGATTTCGGCAATCAGCCCCAGCATTTT.

V is TRBV5-6 and J is TRBJ2-3; no definite D call. Germline assignment: CDR1 SGHDT and CDR2 YYEEEE. V was trimmed by 0 bases and J by 0 bases, leaving 14 bases between them. CDR3 size: 17 residues. The CDR3 here is CASSLGPAGISTDTQYF. The CDR3 coding sequence is TGTGCCAGCAGCTTGGGACCAGCCGGAATAAGCACAGATACGCAGTATTTT.

The rearrangement links TRBV29-1 to TRBJ2-7, with 8 bases matching TRBD1. This CDR3 region has 14 residues. CDR1 and CDR2 (germline): SQVTM, ANQGSEA. V lost 4 bases and J lost 0; bases outside the gene matches: 5. CDR3 coding DNA: TGCAGCGTTGCAAAGGGGACAGGCTCCTACGAGCAGTACTTC. Residues: CSVAKGTGSYEQYF.

This clone was seen a few times. This chain links TRBV27 with TRBJ2-3; 10 positions agree with TRBD1. CDR3 length: 15 amino acids. Germline V gene sequence: CDR1 MNHEY, CDR2 SMNVEV (reference sequence). V lost 6 bases, J lost 1 base, and 4 bases stayed unmatched. The CDR3 DNA is TGTGCCAGCAGCTCCGGGACAGGGGGCACAGATACGCAGTATTTT. Its protein product is CASSSGTGGTDTQYF.

The rearrangement links TRBV4-3 to TRBJ2-3; a possible D gene is TRBD2 (6 bases). The germline CDR1 and CDR2 sequences are LGHNA and YSLEER. V lost 5 bases, J lost 0 bases, and 15 bases lay in between. The CDR3 is 16 amino acids. CDR3 region: CASSSELARSTDTQYF. CDR3 bases: TGCGCCAGCAGCTCCGAACTAGCTCGTAGCACAGATACGCAGTATTTT.

As DNA, the CDR3 is TGTGCCAGCAGCGTAGACGGAGGCCCTTTGAGAGTACTGTTTTTT. Amino acid sequence: CASSVDGGPLRVLFF. This rearrangement joins TRBV9 to TRBJ1-4, with unresolved D. The CDR3 sequence is 15 residues long. The germline gives CDR1 SGDLS, CDR2 YYNGEE. V was clipped by 0 bases and J by 13 bases, with 19 bases between them.

In this sample, this clone turned up a few times. The chain joins TRBV7-2 to TRBJ1-6, with 8 bases aligning to TRBD1. The CDR3 contains 14 residues. Looked up from germline, CDR1 is SGHTA and CDR2 is FQGNSA. The J segment lost 6 bases and the V segment lost 4 bases, leaving 2 bases of the junction unmatched. The CDR3 region is CASSWTGINSPLHF. DNA of the CDR3: TGTGCCAGCAGCTGGACAGGGATTAATTCACCCCTCCACTTT.

There are a few counts of this clone. V gene TRBV10-3 combines with J gene TRBJ1-2, with D uncertain. The CDR3 loop spans 15 amino acids. Trimming cost V 0 bases and J 5 bases, with 13 bases left between them. Germline loops: CDR1 ENHRY, CDR2 SYGVKD. The CDR3 sequence: CAISESEGSTYGYTF. In DNA, the CDR3 is TGTGCCATCAGTGAGTCGGAGGGTTCGACTTATGGCTACACCTTC.

The chain uses TRBV5-1 and TRBJ2-5; tentative D call: TRBD2 (5 bases). V was cut by 4 bases and J by 5 bases, with 15 bases left in between. The length of the CDR3 is 14 residues. Germline loops: CDR1 SGHRS, CDR2 YFSETQ. The CDR3 loop reads CASSVGRTGETQYF. CDR3 in DNA: TGCGCCAGCAGCGTAGGACGGACTGGGGAGACCCAGTACTTC. Looking up the rest from reference TRBV5-1 and TRBJ2-5 gives the full variable domain: KAGVTQTPRYLIKTRGQQVTLSCSPISGHRSVSWYQQTPGQGLQFLFEYFSETQRNKGNFPGRFSGRQFSNSRSEMNVSTLELGDSALYLCASSVGRTGETQYFGPGTRLLVL.